These 30 T cell receptor beta chains were all obtained from the same sample, sequenced in a study of cytomegalovirus exposure and HLA in healthy donors. It was with 60 Vbeta and 13 Jbeta primers that the PCR ran. Generated by immunoSEQ multiplex PCR, the TCRdb table keeps only in-frame clones and is missing some. Found here are 110,000 to 150,000 clones, more than 75% of them singletons; the top ten hold 2% to 3%. Input material: PBMCs. The receptor source for this set is a woman aged 18 to 35 in good health and CMV-seropositive.

The V call is TRBV7-9, the J call TRBJ1-4; maybe TRBD1 (5 bases). Deletions cut 1 base from V and 8 bases from J, with 11 bases between. This CDR3 has 14 residues. Per the germline V gene, CDR1 is SEHNR and CDR2 is FQNEAQ (reference sequence). The DNA for the CDR3 is TGTGCCAGCAGCTTAGGGGACTCAAGGGAAAAACTGTTTTTT. This gives the protein CASSLGDSREKLFF.

V is TRBV27 and J is TRBJ2-6, with TRBD1 matching over 7 bases. After removal of 6 bases from V and 4 bases from J, the junction contained 6 bases not matched to a gene. CDR3 length: 15 residues. CDR1 is MNHEY and CDR2 is SMNVEV in the germline V gene (reference sequence). DNA of the CDR3: TGTGCCAGCAGCCCAGCAGGGGGAGGGGCCAACGTCCTGACTTTC. Amino acids: CASSPAGGGANVLTF. Full variable domain (remainder filled in from reference TRBV27 and TRBJ2-6): EAQVTQNPRYLITVTGKKLTVTCSQNMNHEYMSWYRQDPGLGLRQIYYSMNVEVTDKGDVPEGYKVSRKEKRNFPLILESPSPNQTSLYFCASSPAGGGANVLTFGAGSRLTVL.

The CDR3 DNA reads as TGTGCCAGCAGCTCTATCCGGACACCTAGCACAGATACGCAGTATTTT. Its protein product is CASSSIRTPSTDTQYF. V usage is TRBV7-9 and J usage is TRBJ2-3; tentative D call: TRBD1 (5 bases). V was cut by 4 bases and J by 0 bases, with 14 bases left in between. The V gene's germline CDR1 is SEHNR and CDR2 FQNEAQ (reference sequence). The CDR3 is made up of 16 amino acids.

This clone appeared once. The chain carries TRBV11-2 and TRBJ2-1; D remains unclear. The germline gives CDR1 SGHAT, CDR2 FQNNGV. The CDR3 extends over 14 amino acids. V lost 2 bases and J lost 6, with 11 bases in between. The CDR3 region is CASSLTRPPNEQFF. In DNA form, the CDR3 reads TGTGCCAGCAGCTTAACGCGCCCCCCCAATGAGCAGTTCTTC.

The V gene is TRBV9, the J gene TRBJ1-2; D is possibly TRBD1 (5 bases). V lost 3 bases, J lost 2 bases, and 14 bases lay in between. This CDR3 region has 15 residues. Per germline, CDR1 SGDLS and CDR2 YYNGEE. The CDR3 loop is CASSAKGGQNYGYTF. Written as DNA, the CDR3 is TGTGCCAGCAGCGCGAAGGGTGGACAAAACTATGGCTACACCTTC.

The chain couples TRBV7-9 to TRBJ2-1, with 7 nucleotides matching TRBD1. The CDR3 spans 15 residues. V was pared by 6 bases and J by 4 bases, with 9 bases of the junction left unmatched. CDR1 and CDR2 (germline): SEHNR, FQNEAQ (reference sequence). The CDR3: CASRPRDRLYNEQFF. As DNA, the CDR3 is TGTGCCAGCAGGCCTAGGGACAGACTATACAATGAGCAGTTCTTC.

This chain connects TRBV7-9 to TRBJ1-3, with a weak D call TRBD1 (6 bases). Trimming stripped 5 bases from V and 7 bases from J, with 21 bases between. Germline CDR1 reads SEHNR; CDR2 reads FQNEAQ (reference sequence). The CDR3 totals 16 residues. CDR3 sequence (DNA): TGTGCCAGCAGCCGAGCCTTCGAGACAGGCGTCAACACCATATATTTT. Its protein is CASSRAFETGVNTIYF. Looking up the rest from reference TRBV7-9 and TRBJ1-3 gives the full variable domain: DTGVSQNPRHKITKRGQNVTFRCDPISEHNRLYWYRQTLGQGPEFLTYFQNEAQLEKSRLLSDRFSAERPKGSFSTLEIQRTEQGDSAMYLCASSRAFETGVNTIYFGEGSWLTVV.

The chain recombines TRBV4-3 with TRBJ2-7; 9 nucleotides line up with TRBD2. Germline V gene sequence: CDR1 LGHNA, CDR2 YSLEER. The CDR3 loop spans 16 amino acids. V shed 5 bases and J 7 bases; nucleotides not matched to a gene: 15. CDR3: CASSYLVAGALGEQYF. The CDR3, as DNA: TGCGCCAGCAGCTACCTCGTAGCGGGGGCCCTCGGGGAGCAGTACTTC.

This sequence joins TRBV19 and TRBJ2-1; 9 nucleotides match TRBD1. After removal of 6 bases from V and 5 bases from J, the junction contained 2 bases not matched to a gene. This CDR3 contains 13 residues. Germline V gives CDR1 LNHDA, CDR2 SQIVND (reference sequence). The CDR3: CASRTGGHNEQFF. CDR3 nucleotide sequence: TGTGCCAGTAGAACAGGGGGCCACAATGAGCAGTTCTTC.

The chain is built from TRBV6-5 and TRBJ1-2; TRBD1 matches 8 bases. The V gene's germline CDR1 is MNHEY and CDR2 SVGAGI. The CDR3 consists of 14 residues. J lost 4 bases, V lost 5 bases, and 6 bases had no gene match. The CDR3 DNA follows: TGTGCCAGCAGTCGACAGGGGCTTGGCTATGGCTACACCTTC. The encoded protein is CASSRQGLGYGYTF.

This clone was seen a handful of times. This chain uses TRBV5-1 with TRBJ2-6, with D possibly matching TRBD2 (6 bases). Germline CDR1 and CDR2: SGHRS and YFSETQ. CDR3 size: 15 residues. Deletions cut 2 bases from V and 3 bases from J, with 9 bases between. CDR3 bases: TGCGCCAGCAGCTTTGGGGAGGTTGGGGCCAACGTCCTGACTTTC. It codes for CASSFGEVGANVLTF.

V and J are TRBV4-1 and TRBJ1-5; maybe TRBD1 (5 bases). V lost 0 bases to trimming and J lost 5 bases, with 17 bases between them. The CDR3 is 17 amino acids. Germline values: CDR1 MGHRA, CDR2 YSYEKL. The CDR3 protein is CASSQEGLEGLYQPQHF. DNA for the CDR3: TGCGCCAGCAGCCAAGAGGGATTGGAGGGACTCTATCAGCCCCAGCATTTT.

This rearrangement joins TRBV18 to TRBJ1-2; possible D gene TRBD1, 5 bases. Germline V gives CDR1 KGHSH, CDR2 LQKENI. This CDR3 region has 14 residues. V was cut by 5 bases and J by 8 bases, with 18 bases left in between. The CDR3 DNA reads TGTGCCAGCTCAGACACCGGGGGACCTGAGGGCTACACCTTC. Residues: CASSDTGGPEGYTF. The full variable domain, with the rest looked up from reference TRBV18 and TRBJ1-2, is NAGVMQNPRHLVRRRGQEARLRCSPMKGHSHVYWYRQLPEEGLKFMVYLQKENIIDESGMPKERFSAEFPKEGPSILRIQQVVRGDSAAYFCASSDTGGPEGYTFGSGTRLTVV.

The genes are TRBV7-2 and TRBJ1-6; D gene uncertain. Trimming shortened V by 5 bases and J by 6 bases, and 20 bases separated the two germline ends. This CDR3 has 17 amino acids. Germline V gene data show CDR1 as SGHTA and CDR2 as FQGNSA. Written as DNA, the CDR3 is TGTGCCAGCAGCCCTCAGCACGGGGTGGTCATTAATTCACCCCTCCACTTT. This codes for CASSPQHGVVINSPLHF.

The chain links TRBV19 to TRBJ2-1, with D perhaps TRBD2 (7 bases). The V and J ends lost 3 bases and 5 bases respectively, with 14 bases between them. There are 15 residues in the CDR3. The germline CDR1 and CDR2 sequences are LNHDA and SQIVND (reference sequence). The DNA of the CDR3 is TGTGCCAGTAGTATGGGGTGGGGGGGCAACAATGAGCAGTTCTTC. Residues: CASSMGWGGNNEQFF.

The rearrangement uses TRBV28 and TRBJ1-5; weak D call: TRBD1 (5 bases). V was trimmed by 6 bases and J by 6 bases, leaving 12 bases between them. This CDR3 region has 13 residues. Germline V gene data show CDR1 as MDHEN and CDR2 as SYDVKM. DNA of the CDR3: TGTGCCAGCAGGAGTCCGGGGGGTCAGCCCCAGCATTTT. Translating it yields CASRSPGGQPQHF.

This chain connects TRBV9 to TRBJ1-2, with 7 bases fitting TRBD1. This CDR3 is 13 amino acids long. From germline, CDR1 is SGDLS and CDR2 YYNGEE. After removal of 4 bases from V and 2 bases from J, the junction contained 2 bases not matched to a gene. CDR3 loop: CASSSDRNYGYTF. The CDR3 nucleotides read TGTGCCAGCAGCTCGGACAGGAACTATGGCTACACCTTC.

The chain recombines TRBV6-5 with TRBJ2-1; 7 bases agree with TRBD2. This CDR3 is 13 amino acids long. V trimming: 4 bases; J trimming: 12 bases; junction bases outside the gene matches: 9. Germline V gives CDR1 MNHEY, CDR2 SVGAGI. The CDR3: CASSSTSAAAQFF. CDR3 sequence (DNA): TGTGCCAGCAGTTCCACTAGCGCGGCAGCGCAGTTCTTC.

This clone showed up just once. This chain links TRBV29-1 with TRBJ1-2, with D possibly TRBD1 on 6 matching bases. The ends were cut back, 6 bases at V and 8 bases at J, with 16 bases in the middle. CDR1 is SQVTM, CDR2 ANQGSEA, per germline. The CDR3 loop spans 12 amino acids. CDR3 nucleotides: TGCAGCGTATCCGGGGGGGCGCGGGGCTACACCTTC. This encodes CSVSGGARGYTF.

The chain is built from TRBV10-1 and TRBJ1-1; no clear D gene. The germline V gene has CDR1 WNHNN and CDR2 SYGVQD (reference sequence). Trimming left V 2 bases short and J 1 base short, with 5 bases between. There are 13 residues in the CDR3. CDR3 nucleotides: TGCGCCAGCAGTGAGACAGAGAACACTGAAGCTTTCTTT. Amino acids: CASSETENTEAFF.

The V and J genes are TRBV14 and TRBJ1-1, with D possibly being TRBD1 (6 bases). Trimming took off 0 bases at V and 0 bases at J, with 11 bases between the two ends. CDR3 length equals 16 residues. CDR1 and CDR2 from the germline V gene are SGHDN and FVKESK. The CDR3 nucleotides read TGTGCCAGCAGCCAAGATCTGGGACACCTGAACACTGAAGCTTTCTTT. Translation: CASSQDLGHLNTEAFF. Full variable domain (outside the CDR3, taken from reference TRBV14 and TRBJ1-1): EAGVTQFPSHSVIEKGQTVTLRCDPISGHDNLYWYRRVMGKEIKFLLHFVKESKQDESGMPNNRFLAERTGGTYSTLKVQPAELEDSGVYFCASSQDLGHLNTEAFFGQGTRLTVV.

The genes are TRBV7-8 and TRBJ2-3, with D unresolved. Deletions cut 3 bases from V and 0 bases from J, with 16 bases between. This CDR3 contains 17 residues. CDR1 is SGHVS, CDR2 FQNEAQ, per germline. CDR3 region: CASSLLELTPSTDTQYF. CDR3 bases: TGTGCCAGCAGCTTGTTGGAGTTGACCCCTAGCACAGATACGCAGTATTTT.

The chain carries TRBV4-1 and TRBJ1-5; a weak D match, TRBD1 (5 bases). The V gene lost 0 bases and the J gene lost 6 bases, with 18 bases spanning the gap. The CDR3 runs 17 residues. The germline V gene has CDR1 MGHRA and CDR2 YSYEKL. In DNA, the CDR3 is TGCGCCAGCAGCCAAGATTTCGCGTTGGGGGGGGTTCAGCCCCAGCATTTT. Translation: CASSQDFALGGVQPQHF.

Only one count was recorded for this clone. The chain has TRBV6-6 and TRBJ2-5; D is uncertain. V lost 10 bases and J lost 2, with 11 bases in between. Germline V CDR1 and CDR2: MNHNY, SVGAGI (reference sequence). CDR3 length: 12 residues. In DNA form, the CDR3 reads TGTGCCACCTCAAGAGGTCAAGAGACCCAGTACTTC. Translated, it gives CATSRGQETQYF.

V gene TRBV5-6 combines with J gene TRBJ1-5; no definite D call. The CDR3 is 14 residues long. Germline values: CDR1 SGHDT, CDR2 YYEEEE. V was cut by 3 bases and J by 0 bases, with 7 bases left in between. CDR3 residues: CASSSGYSNQPQHF. CDR3 sequence (DNA): TGTGCCAGCAGCTCAGGTTATAGCAATCAGCCCCAGCATTTT.

This clone was observed a few times. The chain employs TRBV10-2 and TRBJ1-1; D is uncertain. The CDR3 has 15 residues. V was cut by 1 base and J by 1 base, with 10 bases left in between. CDR1 is WSHSY and CDR2 is SAAADI in the germline V gene. This CDR3 is CASSEWSTRNTEAFF. The CDR3 nucleotides are TGCGCCAGCAGTGAGTGGTCAACTAGGAACACTGAAGCTTTCTTT.

The gene calls are TRBV4-2 and TRBJ2-7, with 7 bases identical to TRBD1. V shed 0 bases and J 6 bases; nucleotides not matched to a gene: 23. Per germline, CDR1 LGHNA and CDR2 YNFKEQ. The CDR3 runs to 20 residues. CDR3 nucleotides: TGTGCCAGCAGCCAAGAGGGATCGACAGGGTCCGGTTTGGCTGCCTCCGAGCAGTACTTC. Encoded protein: CASSQEGSTGSGLAASEQYF.

The rearrangement uses TRBV6-5 and TRBJ1-3; D gene unclear. Trimming shortened V by 0 bases and J by 0 bases, and 6 bases separated the two germline ends. The CDR3 runs to 15 residues. Looked up from germline, CDR1 is MNHEY and CDR2 is SVGAGI. The CDR3 here is CASSYSPSSGNTIYF. CDR3 bases: TGTGCCAGCAGTTACTCTCCCAGCTCTGGAAACACCATATATTTT.

V usage is TRBV6-5 and J usage is TRBJ1-1; 8 bases fit TRBD1. Per the germline V gene, CDR1 is MNHEY and CDR2 is SVGAGI. CDR3 length: 15 amino acids. V gave up 2 bases and J gave up 2 bases; unmatched junction bases: 4. The CDR3 DNA reads as TGTGCCAGCAGTTACGACAGGGGTGTTAACACTGAAGCTTTCTTT. This codes for CASSYDRGVNTEAFF.

V is TRBV18 and J is TRBJ1-1; a weak D match, TRBD1 (6 bases). The CDR3 consists of 14 residues. Trimming took off 4 bases at V and 4 bases at J, with 13 bases between the two ends. Germline loops: CDR1 KGHSH, CDR2 LQKENI. The CDR3 region has the DNA TGTGCCAGCTCACTACAGGGCTGGGGCACTGAAGCTTTCTTT. This codes for CASSLQGWGTEAFF.